This T cell receptor (beta chain) was identified during a study of molecular identifiers for immune sequencing clone quantification. TCRdb re-analysed the PCR reads in MiXCR, keeping a single row per CDR3 protein. The table shows some 650,000 distinct CDR3 sequences, with just under 20% occurring only once. This clonotype was seen a handful of times. This CDR3 contains 16 residues. The V and J ends lost 2 bases and 5 bases, in that order; junction bases with no gene match: 9. Sequenced: naive CD8+ T cells from blood, with Jurkat cell RNA spiked in. Subset specified: FACS-sorted CD8+CD4-CCR7+CD45RA+ naive T cells. The chain recombines TRBV12-3 or TRBV12-4 with TRBJ2-5, with 9 bases fitting TRBD1. The TCR sequence derives from a human donor in good health. Some libraries in this study had Jurkat cell RNA spiked in. CDR3 bases: TGTGCCAGCAGTTTATTTGGACAGGGGCCCCGGGAGACCCAGTACTTC. It is translated as CASSLFGQGPRETQYF.